The entry that follows covers one TCR beta chain sequence. Trimming took 5 bases from V and 5 from J, leaving 9 bases between them. The CDR3 contains 12 residues. Sequenced by immunoSEQ multiplex PCR; TCRdb stores in-frame clones only, minus some. The profile shows about 120,000 clones, about 94% of them singletons. The data are from a study of control samples from healthy donors and cancer patients. Sequenced sample: blood. The receptor was isolated from a man aged 30-40 years in good health. The chain carries TRBV12-3 or TRBV12-4 and TRBJ1-2; D uncertain. The CDR3 here is CASSLDGYGYTF. In DNA form, the CDR3 reads TGTGCCAGCAGTCTGGACGGTTATGGCTACACCTTC.